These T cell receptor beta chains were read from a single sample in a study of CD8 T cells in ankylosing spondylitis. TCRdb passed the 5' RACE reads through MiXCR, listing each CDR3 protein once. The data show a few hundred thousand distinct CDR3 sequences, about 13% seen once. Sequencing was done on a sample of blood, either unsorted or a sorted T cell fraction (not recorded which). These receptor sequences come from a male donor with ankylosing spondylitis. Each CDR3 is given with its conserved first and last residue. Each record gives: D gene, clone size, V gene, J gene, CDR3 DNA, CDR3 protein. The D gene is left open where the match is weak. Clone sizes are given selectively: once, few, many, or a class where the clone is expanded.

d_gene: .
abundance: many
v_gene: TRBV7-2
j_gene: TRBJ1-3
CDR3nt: TGTGCCAGCAGCTTACGGGGACTTGGAAACACCATATATTTT
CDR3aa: CASSLRGLGNTIYF

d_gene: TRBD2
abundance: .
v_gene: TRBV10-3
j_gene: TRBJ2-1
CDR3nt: TGTGCCATCAGCCCCGGGACTAGCGGGGGAAGGGAGCAGTTCTTC
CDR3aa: CAISPGTSGGREQFF

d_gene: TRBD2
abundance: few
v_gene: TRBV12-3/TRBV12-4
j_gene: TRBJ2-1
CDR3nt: TGTGCCAGCAGGGACAGACTAGCGGGCCCAGCCTACAATGAGCAGTTCTTC
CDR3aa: CASRDRLAGPAYNEQFF

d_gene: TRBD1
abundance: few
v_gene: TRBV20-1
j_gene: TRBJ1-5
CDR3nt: TGCAGTGCTATCTCTCCAGGGGGATATCAGCCCCAGCATTTT
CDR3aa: CSAISPGGYQPQHF

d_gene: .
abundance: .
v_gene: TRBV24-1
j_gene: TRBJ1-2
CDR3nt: TGTGCCACCAGTGCAAAGGGAAGATATGGCTACACCTTC
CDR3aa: CATSAKGRYGYTF

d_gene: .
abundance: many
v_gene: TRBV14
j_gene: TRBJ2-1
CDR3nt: TGTGCCAGCAGCCAGCGGGGTTCCTACAATGAGCAGTTCTTC
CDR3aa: CASSQRGSYNEQFF

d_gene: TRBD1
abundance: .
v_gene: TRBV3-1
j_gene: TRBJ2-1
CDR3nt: TGTGCCAGCAGACCCACCGGGACAGGGGGGAACAATGAGCAGTTCTTC
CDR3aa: CASRPTGTGGNNEQFF

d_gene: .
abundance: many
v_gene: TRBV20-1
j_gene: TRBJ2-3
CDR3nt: TGCAGTGCTAGAGATCCCCCGGGGGCCTATACGCAGTATTTT
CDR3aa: CSARDPPGAYTQYF

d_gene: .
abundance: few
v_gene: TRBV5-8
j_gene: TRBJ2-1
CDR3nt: TGTGCCAGCAGCTTGGGGAGTTCCCTCTACAATGAGCAGTTCTTC
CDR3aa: CASSLGSSLYNEQFF

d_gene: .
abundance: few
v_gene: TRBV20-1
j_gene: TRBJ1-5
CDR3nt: TGCAGTGCTAGAGATGCCAACATTGAAGCCCAGCATTTT
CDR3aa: CSARDANIEAQHF

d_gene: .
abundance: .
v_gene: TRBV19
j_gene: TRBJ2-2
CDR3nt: TGTGCCAGTAGTATGTTGGGCGGCCTTTCCGGGGAGCTGTTTTTT
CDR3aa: CASSMLGGLSGELFF